This TCR beta chain is drawn from a study of ipilimumab plus nivolumab after autologous stem cell transplantation. Study at large: Patients received a median of about 5 ipilimumab and 8 or 9 nivolumab doses. The DLBCL group included primary refractory and relapsed cases.

Patients got ipilimumab 1 mg/kg beginning 14 to 28 days post-transplant. Patients received nivolumab 3 mg/kg at weeks 1, 4, 7, 10, then fortnightly to week 26. Produced via immunoSEQ multiplex PCR; TCRdb's table is partial and in-frame only. Among 15,000 to 20,000 clones listed, approximately 79% were seen once. This receptor was obtained from a male donor with diffuse large B-cell lymphoma. The sample consisted of PBMCs, taken in a trial of ipilimumab plus nivolumab as post-transplant consolidation.

CDR3 residues: CASSPRGQSTNEKLFF. CDR3 DNA: TGTGCCAGCAGCCCAAGGGGACAGTCAACTAATGAAAAACTGTTTTTT. The chain recombines TRBV7-9 with TRBJ1-4; the match to TRBD1 covers 7 bases. The CDR3 covers 16 residues. The junction had 6 bases not matched to a gene; V was cut back by 5 bases and J by 0 bases. Germline V lookup: CDR1 SEHNR, CDR2 FQNEAQ (reference sequence). The variable domain in full, completed from reference TRBV7-9 and TRBJ1-4, reads DTGVSQNPRHKITKRGQNVTFRCDPISEHNRLYWYRQTLGQGPEFLTYFQNEAQLEKSRLLSDRFSAERPKGSFSTLEIQRTEQGDSAMYLCASSPRGQSTNEKLFFGSGTQLSVL.